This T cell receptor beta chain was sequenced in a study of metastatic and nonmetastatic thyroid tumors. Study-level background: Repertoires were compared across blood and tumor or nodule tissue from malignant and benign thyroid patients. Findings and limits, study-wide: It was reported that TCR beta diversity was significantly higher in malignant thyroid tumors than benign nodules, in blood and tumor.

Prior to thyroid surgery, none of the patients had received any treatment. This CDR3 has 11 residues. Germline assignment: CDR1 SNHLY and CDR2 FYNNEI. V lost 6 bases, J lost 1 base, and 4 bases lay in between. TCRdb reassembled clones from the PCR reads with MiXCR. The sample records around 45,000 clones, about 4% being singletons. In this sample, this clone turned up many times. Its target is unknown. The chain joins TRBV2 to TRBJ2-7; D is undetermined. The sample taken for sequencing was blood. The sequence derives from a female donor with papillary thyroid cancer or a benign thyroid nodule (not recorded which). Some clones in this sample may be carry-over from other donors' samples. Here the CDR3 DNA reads TGTGCCAGCAGGCAGTCCTACGAGCAGTACTTC. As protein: CASRQSYEQYF. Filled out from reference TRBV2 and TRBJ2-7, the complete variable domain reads EPEVTQTPSHQVTQMGQEVILRCVPISNHLYFYWYRQILGQKVEFLVSFYNNEISEKSEIFDDQFSVERPDGSNFTLKIRSTKLEDSAMYFCASRQSYEQYFGPGTRLTVT.